A selection of T cell receptor beta chains follows, all from one sample in a study of read filtering for tumor transcriptome and immune sequencing. TCRdb ran MiXCR on the reads and lists one entry per CDR3 protein. Among more than 100,000 distinct CDR3 sequences listed, about 13% were seen once. Material: a population of CD138-negative cells sorted from bone marrow. The receptors shown here come from a donor over 35 with multiple myeloma. Each CDR3 is given with its conserved first and last residue. D genes are given only for firm matches. Where a row states a size, it is once, few, many or the class of an expanded clone; other rows omit it.

clone size: -
D gene: -
J gene: TRBJ2-1
V gene: TRBV19
CDR3 DNA: TGTGCCAGTAGTAAAGGGTCTAGCTCCTACAATGAGCAGTTCTTC
CDR3 protein: CASSKGSSSYNEQFF

clone size: many
D gene: TRBD1
J gene: TRBJ2-1
V gene: TRBV7-3
CDR3 DNA: TGTGCCAGCAGCTTCGACAGGGGGCGGTACAATGAGCAGTTCTTC
CDR3 protein: CASSFDRGRYNEQFF

clone size: many
D gene: -
J gene: TRBJ1-5
V gene: TRBV5-5
CDR3 DNA: TGTGCCAGCAGCTTGTGGGGCGATAGCAATCAGCCCCAGCATTTT
CDR3 protein: CASSLWGDSNQPQHF

clone size: many
D gene: TRBD1
J gene: TRBJ1-2
V gene: TRBV19
CDR3 DNA: TGTGCCAGTACCCTCCGACAGGGGAACTATGGCTACACCTTC
CDR3 protein: CASTLRQGNYGYTF

clone size: -
D gene: -
J gene: TRBJ1-1
V gene: TRBV19
CDR3 DNA: TGTGCCAGTAGTCCCGCCGGAGGACGCCTTATGAACACTGAAGCTTTCTTT
CDR3 protein: CASSPAGGRLMNTEAFF

clone size: -
D gene: -
J gene: TRBJ1-1
V gene: TRBV18
CDR3 DNA: TGTGCCAGCTCTCTCGAGGGAAGGAAGAACACTGAAGCTTTCTTT
CDR3 protein: CASSLEGRKNTEAFF

clone size: medium-sized
D gene: -
J gene: TRBJ2-1
V gene: TRBV20-1
CDR3 DNA: TGCAGTGCTAGCAGGTCTGGCAATGAGCAGTTCTTC
CDR3 protein: CSASRSGNEQFF

clone size: many
D gene: -
J gene: TRBJ2-7
V gene: TRBV20-1
CDR3 DNA: TGCAGTGCTAGAGATTGGGGACACGAGCAGTACTTC
CDR3 protein: CSARDWGHEQYF

clone size: many
D gene: -
J gene: TRBJ2-5
V gene: TRBV20-1
CDR3 DNA: TGCAGTGCTAGAGGGACAGCTCAAGAGACCCAGTACTTC
CDR3 protein: CSARGTAQETQYF

clone size: many
D gene: TRBD1
J gene: TRBJ2-7
V gene: TRBV11-2
CDR3 DNA: TGTGCCAGCAGCTTAGAAGGGGGCCTTAGCGACGAGCAGTACTTC
CDR3 protein: CASSLEGGLSDEQYF

clone size: many
D gene: TRBD1
J gene: TRBJ2-7
V gene: TRBV5-1
CDR3 DNA: TGCGCCAGCAGCCTCCGGGACAGGGGGCAAGACGAGCAGTACTTC
CDR3 protein: CASSLRDRGQDEQYF

clone size: few
D gene: -
J gene: TRBJ1-2
V gene: TRBV30
CDR3 DNA: TGTGCCTGGAGGTTGGGGGGACTCTATGGCTACACCTTC
CDR3 protein: CAWRLGGLYGYTF

clone size: many
D gene: -
J gene: TRBJ2-1
V gene: TRBV10-3
CDR3 DNA: TGTGCCATCAGTGAGTCAGGCGGGTTGAGGAATGAGCAGTTCTTC
CDR3 protein: CAISESGGLRNEQFF

clone size: many
D gene: -
J gene: TRBJ2-2
V gene: TRBV2
CDR3 DNA: TGTGCCAGCGAGGGCCTTCAGGGGACCGGGGAGCTGTTTTTT
CDR3 protein: CASEGLQGTGELFF

clone size: many
D gene: TRBD1
J gene: TRBJ1-2
V gene: TRBV12-3/TRBV12-4
CDR3 DNA: TGTGCCAGCAGTTTAGTGTTCGGGACAGGGGGCCCTTTGAACTATGGCTACACCTTC
CDR3 protein: CASSLVFGTGGPLNYGYTF

clone size: few
D gene: -
J gene: TRBJ2-5
V gene: TRBV24-1
CDR3 DNA: TGTGCCACCAGTGATCCATCGGGGGCAGGGGAGACCCAGTACTTC
CDR3 protein: CATSDPSGAGETQYF

clone size: many
D gene: -
J gene: TRBJ2-7
V gene: TRBV23-1
CDR3 DNA: TGCGCCGGCCTAGGGGAGGTCTCCTACGAGCAGTACTTC
CDR3 protein: CAGLGEVSYEQYF

clone size: many
D gene: -
J gene: TRBJ2-7
V gene: TRBV11-2
CDR3 DNA: TGTGCCAGCAGCTTAGTCGGACAGCCAGGGGAGCAGTACTTC
CDR3 protein: CASSLVGQPGEQYF

clone size: many
D gene: -
J gene: TRBJ1-5
V gene: TRBV6-2/TRBV6-3
CDR3 DNA: TGTGCCAGCAAGGAGGATCACTATAGCAATCAGCCCCAGCATTTT
CDR3 protein: CASKEDHYSNQPQHF

clone size: many
D gene: TRBD1
J gene: TRBJ1-5
V gene: TRBV2
CDR3 DNA: TGTGCCAGCAGTGAAAACAGGGGCGGTTGGGGCAATCAGCCCCAGCATTTT
CDR3 protein: CASSENRGGWGNQPQHF

clone size: many
D gene: -
J gene: TRBJ2-7
V gene: TRBV29-1
CDR3 DNA: TGCAGCGTTGGACACCTTAATCCATCCGAGCAGTACTTC
CDR3 protein: CSVGHLNPSEQYF

clone size: many
D gene: -
J gene: TRBJ2-3
V gene: TRBV7-2
CDR3 DNA: TGTGCCAGCAGCTCTCGGACCCGAGGCGATACGCAGTATTTT
CDR3 protein: CASSSRTRGDTQYF

clone size: many
D gene: TRBD2
J gene: TRBJ2-1
V gene: TRBV27
CDR3 DNA: TGTGCCAGCAGTTTAGTTCCGAGACTAGCCACGAATGAGCAGTTCTTC
CDR3 protein: CASSLVPRLATNEQFF

clone size: many
D gene: TRBD1
J gene: TRBJ1-5
V gene: TRBV29-1
CDR3 DNA: TGCAGCGTTGGCGAAAAAGGGACAGGGAGCAATCAGCCCCAGCATTTT
CDR3 protein: CSVGEKGTGSNQPQHF

clone size: many
D gene: TRBD1
J gene: TRBJ2-7
V gene: TRBV6-6
CDR3 DNA: TGTGCCAGCAGTCCAGGGGGCGCGATCTCCGAGCAGTACTTC
CDR3 protein: CASSPGGAISEQYF

clone size: many
D gene: TRBD1
J gene: TRBJ2-7
V gene: TRBV7-3
CDR3 DNA: TGTGCCAGCAGCCCAGGGACAGCCAGCTTGAACGAGCAGTACTTC
CDR3 protein: CASSPGTASLNEQYF

clone size: many
D gene: TRBD1
J gene: TRBJ1-1
V gene: TRBV20-1
CDR3 DNA: TGCAGTGCTAGAGAGAGGGGCAGGACAGGGGGCACTGAAGCTTTCTTT
CDR3 protein: CSARERGRTGGTEAFF

clone size: many
D gene: -
J gene: TRBJ2-7
V gene: TRBV12-3/TRBV12-4
CDR3 DNA: TGTGCCAGCAGTCCCACGAGCGACGAGCAGTACTTC
CDR3 protein: CASSPTSDEQYF

clone size: many
D gene: -
J gene: TRBJ2-6
V gene: TRBV3-1
CDR3 DNA: TGTGCCAGCAGCCAAGGGGGCCGATCAACCCACTCTGGGGCCAACGTCCTGACTTTC
CDR3 protein: CASSQGGRSTHSGANVLTF

clone size: many
D gene: -
J gene: TRBJ2-3
V gene: TRBV7-2
CDR3 DNA: TGTGCCAGCAGCTTAGATCCATGGAGTGATACGCAGTATTTT
CDR3 protein: CASSLDPWSDTQYF

clone size: many
D gene: -
J gene: TRBJ1-1
V gene: TRBV7-2
CDR3 DNA: TGTGCCAGCAGCTTATGGATGGGCACTGAAGCTTTCTTT
CDR3 protein: CASSLWMGTEAFF

clone size: -
D gene: TRBD2
J gene: TRBJ2-2
V gene: TRBV4-3
CDR3 DNA: TGCGCCAGCAGCCAAGATCAGGGACTAGCGTTCGGGGAGCTGTTTTTT
CDR3 protein: CASSQDQGLAFGELFF

clone size: many
D gene: -
J gene: TRBJ1-1
V gene: TRBV7-9
CDR3 DNA: TGTGCCAGCAGCGCGAGTCTTCGGACTGAAGCTTTCTTT
CDR3 protein: CASSASLRTEAFF

clone size: few
D gene: -
J gene: TRBJ2-1
V gene: TRBV18
CDR3 DNA: TGTGCCAGCCTCGGGGCCGGGACCCCCAATGAGCAGTTCTTC
CDR3 protein: CASLGAGTPNEQFF

clone size: many
D gene: TRBD2
J gene: TRBJ2-3
V gene: TRBV7-3
CDR3 DNA: TGTGCCAGCAGCCCCCTAGGCCGGACTAGCGGGAGCACAGATACGCAGTATTTT
CDR3 protein: CASSPLGRTSGSTDTQYF

clone size: -
D gene: -
J gene: TRBJ1-1
V gene: TRBV24-1
CDR3 DNA: TGTGCCACCAGTGATTCGCGGGGAGGGTCGAACGCTGAAGCTTTCTTT
CDR3 protein: CATSDSRGGSNAEAFF

clone size: many
D gene: TRBD2
J gene: TRBJ2-3
V gene: TRBV6-2/TRBV6-3
CDR3 DNA: TGTGCCAGCAGTTACGAGACTAGCGGGAGGGCCTCGAATTTT
CDR3 protein: CASSYETSGRASNF

clone size: many
D gene: -
J gene: TRBJ1-2
V gene: TRBV10-3
CDR3 DNA: TGTGCCATCAGTGAGTCCAAGGACCGGTACTATGGCTACACCTTC
CDR3 protein: CAISESKDRYYGYTF

clone size: -
D gene: TRBD2
J gene: TRBJ2-1
V gene: TRBV19
CDR3 DNA: TGTGCCAGTAGTATGGTAGGGACTAGCGGGAACAATGAGCAGTTCTTC
CDR3 protein: CASSMVGTSGNNEQFF

clone size: many
D gene: TRBD2
J gene: TRBJ2-1
V gene: TRBV5-1
CDR3 DNA: TGCGCCAGCAGCTTAACTAGCGGGCCCTACAATGAGCAGTTCTTC
CDR3 protein: CASSLTSGPYNEQFF

clone size: many
D gene: -
J gene: TRBJ2-7
V gene: TRBV20-1
CDR3 DNA: TGCAGTGCTCAAACTACCTCCTACGAGCAGTACTTC
CDR3 protein: CSAQTTSYEQYF

clone size: -
D gene: -
J gene: TRBJ2-2
V gene: TRBV19
CDR3 DNA: TGTGCCAGTAGTATCAGTCGGTGGGACCCCACCGGGGAGCTGTTTTTT
CDR3 protein: CASSISRWDPTGELFF

clone size: many
D gene: -
J gene: TRBJ1-1
V gene: TRBV10-2
CDR3 DNA: TGCGCCAGCAGCCGGGGAGGGGGGTACACTGAAGCTTTCTTT
CDR3 protein: CASSRGGGYTEAFF

clone size: -
D gene: -
J gene: TRBJ2-3
V gene: TRBV12-3/TRBV12-4
CDR3 DNA: TGTGCCAGCAGCTCCCTAGGGGGAGGGTCTAGCACAGATACGCAGTATTTT
CDR3 protein: CASSSLGGGSSTDTQYF

clone size: many
D gene: -
J gene: TRBJ2-1
V gene: TRBV29-1
CDR3 DNA: TGCAGCGTTGAAAGGGGGTGGTCTAAGAATGAGCAGTTCTTC
CDR3 protein: CSVERGWSKNEQFF

clone size: -
D gene: -
J gene: TRBJ1-2
V gene: TRBV5-4
CDR3 DNA: TGTGCCAGCAGCTTGGGGAGGGCTGTCGGCTATGGCTACACCTTC
CDR3 protein: CASSLGRAVGYGYTF

clone size: many
D gene: -
J gene: TRBJ2-5
V gene: TRBV7-2
CDR3 DNA: TGTGCCAGCACCTTCAAATGGGACGGCGAGACCCAGTACTTC
CDR3 protein: CASTFKWDGETQYF

clone size: few
D gene: -
J gene: TRBJ2-2
V gene: TRBV7-2
CDR3 DNA: TGTGCCAGCAGCTTAATCGGGGGCGCGGGGGAGCTGTTTTTT
CDR3 protein: CASSLIGGAGELFF